The 21 T cell receptor beta chains in this list originate from one sample, sequenced in a study of OX40 agonist ivuxolimab in advanced cancers. The protocol was immunoSEQ multiplex PCR, while the TCRdb copy is restricted to in-frame clones and leaves out a portion. The sample gives 100,000 or so clones, 90% of which show up once; approximately 0.31% is in the top ten. Sequenced here: CD4+ or CD8+ T cells sorted from blood, sampled in a trial of the OX40 agonist ivuxolimab. These receptor sequences come from an adult with an advanced solid tumor such as melanoma, head and neck, liver or kidney cancer.

The chain recombines TRBV5-1 with TRBJ2-7, with 9 bases aligning to TRBD1. After removal of 0 bases from V and 6 bases from J, the junction contained 10 bases not matched to a gene. Germline V CDR1 and CDR2: SGHRS, YFSETQ. The CDR3 runs 16 residues. CDR3 sequence: CASSLANPGQGAEQYF. CDR3 DNA: TGCGCCAGCAGCTTGGCAAATCCGGGACAGGGTGCCGAGCAGTACTTC. The variable domain in full, completed from reference TRBV5-1 and TRBJ2-7, reads KAGVTQTPRYLIKTRGQQVTLSCSPISGHRSVSWYQQTPGQGLQFLFEYFSETQRNKGNFPGRFSGRQFSNSRSEMNVSTLELGDSALYLCASSLANPGQGAEQYFGPGTRLTVT.

The J gene is TRBJ2-5, the V gene TRBV19; D call uncertain. V was trimmed by 4 bases and J by 3 bases, leaving 18 bases between them. The germline V gene has CDR1 LNHDA and CDR2 SQIVND (reference sequence). The CDR3 spans 16 residues. The CDR3 loop is CASSTRGGPTKETQYF. In DNA, the CDR3 is TGTGCCAGTAGTACCCGCGGCGGCCCAACAAAAGAGACCCAGTACTTC.

About this clone: The same CDR3 arises from other DNA sequences in this sample as well. The chain is built from TRBV19 and TRBJ2-5, with D unresolved. Trimming took off 3 bases at V and 4 bases at J, with 3 bases between the two ends. The CDR3 consists of 11 residues. The germline gives CDR1 LNHDA, CDR2 SQIVND (reference sequence). The CDR3 region has the DNA TGTGCCAGTAGTATTAGAGAGACCCAGTACTTC. Translated, it gives CASSIRETQYF.

CDR3 coding DNA: TGTGCCAGCAGTTTATTGAACAGGGGGTATTTCTTC. Translation gives CASSLLNRGYFF. J is TRBJ2-1 and V is TRBV28; TRBD1 matches at 8 bases. V trimming: 1 base; J trimming: 16 bases; junction bases outside the gene matches: 6. Germline V gene data show CDR1 as MDHEN and CDR2 as SYDVKM. The CDR3 runs to 12 residues.

This clone appeared a single time. V is TRBV28 and J is TRBJ2-2; tentatively, D is TRBD1 (5 bases). This CDR3 is 15 amino acids long. Trimming removed 6 bases at V and 1 base at J, with 12 bases between. CDR1 and CDR2 from the germline V gene are MDHEN and SYDVKM. The CDR3: CASSSTGVNTGELFF. CDR3 coding DNA: TGTGCCAGCAGCTCTACAGGAGTGAACACCGGGGAGCTGTTTTTT.

J is TRBJ2-7 and V is TRBV27, with no clear D. The CDR3 length is 15 residues. The germline V gene encodes CDR1 MNHEY and CDR2 SMNVEV (reference sequence). V was trimmed by 5 bases and J by 0 bases, leaving 14 bases between them. The CDR3 coding sequence is TGTGCCAGCAGTCAGCGCCTTACAAGCTCCTACGAGCAGTACTTC. As protein: CASSQRLTSSYEQYF.

The chain uses TRBV6-6 and TRBJ2-7, with TRBD2 matching over 10 bases. This CDR3 spans 15 amino acids. V lost 6 bases and J lost 1; bases outside the gene matches: 6. The germline gives CDR1 MNHNY, CDR2 SVGAGI (reference sequence). The CDR3 loop is CASSTTSGNSYEQYF. The CDR3 nucleotides read TGTGCCAGCAGCACAACTAGCGGGAATTCCTACGAGCAGTACTTC.

The CDR3 loop reads CASSLDPQGLYEQYF. The CDR3, as DNA: TGTGCCAGCAGCTTAGACCCACAGGGATTGTACGAGCAGTACTTC. The chain couples TRBV27 to TRBJ2-7, with a possible D match to TRBD1 (6 bases). Between the trimmed V and J ends, which lost 6 bases and 4 bases, there was a span of 19 bases. CDR3 length: 15 amino acids. In germline, CDR1 is MNHEY, CDR2 SMNVEV (reference sequence).

Written as DNA, the CDR3 is TGTGCCAGCAGTGAAAGGGCTCCTAGCGGCGAGCAGTACTTC. Its translation: CASSERAPSGEQYF. The J gene is TRBJ2-7, the V gene TRBV6-1; 7 nucleotides align to TRBD2. Germline CDR1 reads MNHNS; CDR2 reads SASEGT. The CDR3 is made up of 14 amino acids. Trimming cost V 2 bases and J 6 bases; bases outside gene matches: 7.

The chain joins TRBV6-1 to TRBJ1-1; TRBD1 matches 7 bases. Germline assignment: CDR1 MNHNS and CDR2 SASEGT. V lost 2 bases and J lost 1; bases outside the gene matches: 1. The CDR3 covers 14 residues. The CDR3 bases are TGTGCCAGCAGTGAAAGGGACAGGAACACTGAAGCTTTCTTT. Its protein product is CASSERDRNTEAFF.

The chain joins TRBV5-4 to TRBJ2-7, with 7 positions matching TRBD2. This CDR3 comprises 15 residues. CDR1 SGHNT and CDR2 YYREEE come from the germline V gene (reference sequence). The junction had 10 bases not matched to a gene; V was cut back by 0 bases and J by 7 bases. CDR3 sequence (DNA): TGTGCCAGCAGCTTGGAGGGGCGGGAGAATAAAGAGCAGTACTTC. It yields the protein CASSLEGRENKEQYF. Using reference TRBV5-4 and TRBJ2-7 for the parts outside the CDR3, the full variable domain is ETGVTQSPTHLIKTRGQQVTLRCSSQSGHNTVSWYQQALGQGPQFIFQYYREEENGRGNFPPRFSGLQFPNYSSELNVNALELDDSALYLCASSLEGRENKEQYFGPGTRLTVT.

This clone occurred once. The J gene is TRBJ2-5, the V gene TRBV7-8; possibly TRBD1 or TRBD2 for D (5 bases each). Trimming took off 4 bases at V and 2 bases at J, with 11 bases between the two ends. Germline V gene data show CDR1 as SGHVS and CDR2 as FQNEAQ. The CDR3 totals 14 residues. The CDR3: CASSSGTGQETQYF. The CDR3 nucleotides read TGTGCCAGCAGCTCCGGGACGGGTCAAGAGACCCAGTACTTC. Combining the CDR3 with reference TRBV7-8 and TRBJ2-5 gives the whole variable domain GAGVSQSPRYKVAKRGQDVALRCDPISGHVSLFWYQQALGQGPEFLTYFQNEAQLDKSGLPSDRFFAERPEGSVSTLKIQRTQQEDSAVYLCASSSGTGQETQYFGPGTRLLVL.

The chain is built from TRBV2 and TRBJ1-4, with 9 bases aligning to TRBD1. Trimming removed 6 bases from V and 3 bases from J; junction bases left unmatched: 11. Germline V gives CDR1 SNHLY, CDR2 FYNNEI. The CDR3 is 17 residues long. The CDR3 bases are TGTGCCAGCAGCAAGGGACAGGGAGGCGCAGCTAATGAAAAACTGTTTTTT. Protein product: CASSKGQGGAANEKLFF.

J is TRBJ2-1 and V is TRBV21-1; the table's D call, TRBD2, was not checked against the DNA. TRBV21-1 is reported as a pseudogene. The CDR3 has 15 residues. CDR3 amino acids: CASSKGLAFPNEQFF. CDR3 nucleotides: TGTGCCAGCAGCAAAGGACTAGCTTTTCCCAATGAGCAGTTCTTC.

The chain links TRBV6-6 to TRBJ1-5, with TRBD1 as a possible D gene (5 bases). Trimming shortened V by 7 bases and J by 2 bases, and 18 bases separated the two germline ends. CDR1 is MNHNY and CDR2 is SVGAGI in the germline V gene (reference sequence). The CDR3 is 16 amino acids. In DNA form, the CDR3 reads TGTGCCAGCAAGCCTGGGGGTGGCGCTGGCAATCAGCCCCAGCATTTT. Amino acids: CASKPGGGAGNQPQHF.

This chain joins TRBV28 and TRBJ2-1; 7 bases map to TRBD2. V was pared by 6 bases and J by 0 bases, with 5 bases of the junction left unmatched. The CDR3 runs to 15 residues. Germline V gives CDR1 MDHEN, CDR2 SYDVKM. The CDR3 nucleotides are TGTGCCAGCAGGAAGGGCGGGAGCTCCTACAATGAGCAGTTCTTC. This sequence encodes CASRKGGSSYNEQFF.

This clone appeared once. The chain joins TRBV5-1 to TRBJ2-5; D is possibly TRBD2 (8 bases). This CDR3 spans 16 amino acids. CDR1 SGHRS and CDR2 YFSETQ come from the germline V gene. V lost 7 bases and J lost 1, with 20 bases in between. The CDR3 protein is CASSPAGGQSQETQYF. CDR3 in DNA: TGCGCCAGCTCCCCCGCGGGGGGACAGTCCCAAGAGACCCAGTACTTC.

The V call is TRBV27, the J call TRBJ2-7; D possibly corresponds to TRBD2 (7 bases). V was clipped by 6 bases and J by 4 bases, with 22 bases between them. This CDR3 region has 16 residues. CDR1 is MNHEY and CDR2 is SMNVEV in the germline V gene (reference sequence). The CDR3 coding sequence is TGTGCCAGCAGGGGCAACGGGGGAGGGGGTCTTTACGAGCAGTACTTC. It encodes CASRGNGGGGLYEQYF.

This chain links TRBV7-9 with TRBJ1-5, with D unresolved. Germline CDR1 SEHNR, CDR2 FQNEAQ (reference sequence). This CDR3 is built from 14 residues. V lost 3 bases and J 6 bases, leaving 12 bases between the germline ends. Written as DNA, the CDR3 is TGTGCCAGCAGCTTCAGTCAGGCTGGTCAGCCCCAGCATTTT. This gives the protein CASSFSQAGQPQHF. Based on the CDR3 plus reference TRBV7-9 and TRBJ1-5, the full variable domain is DTGVSQNPRHKITKRGQNVTFRCDPISEHNRLYWYRQTLGQGPEFLTYFQNEAQLEKSRLLSDRFSAERPKGSFSTLEIQRTEQGDSAMYLCASSFSQAGQPQHFGDGTRLSIL.

The chain joins TRBV6-1 to TRBJ2-2; D gene ambiguous. Deletions cut 4 bases from V and 4 bases from J, with 7 bases between. Germline values: CDR1 MNHNS, CDR2 SASEGT. The CDR3 sequence is 13 residues long. The CDR3: CASSGSTTGELFF. CDR3 DNA: TGTGCCAGCAGTGGGTCTACCACCGGGGAGCTGTTTTTT.

V and J are TRBV7-2 and TRBJ2-7, with D perhaps matching TRBD1 or TRBD2 (6 bases each). Germline CDR1 is SGHTA and CDR2 is FQGNSA. The CDR3 totals 16 residues. V lost 0 bases, J lost 0 bases, and 12 bases lay in between. CDR3 nucleotide sequence: TGTGCCAGCAGCTTAGCGGGGGCGGGGAGCTCCTACGAGCAGTACTTC. Protein product: CASSLAGAGSSYEQYF.